This entry features one T cell receptor beta chain sequence. Its antigen is still unknown. Survey level was the resolution at which the v3.0 immunoSEQ assay ran. Per-sample targets for sequencing were roughly 40,000-55,000 T-cell genomes. Method: immunoSEQ multiplex PCR; TCRdb's copy keeps in-frame clones and lacks some. Of 35,000 to 50,000 clones in the sample, about 89% were seen once. DNA was extracted from approximately 1-10 million thawed cryopreserved PBMC. The sample is drawn from a study of long-term antiretroviral therapy in people with HIV. The CDR3 has 16 residues. Germline V gene sequence: CDR1 SGHVS, CDR2 FNYEAQ. Trimming stripped 5 bases from V and 3 bases from J, with 17 bases between. Whole-study results and caveats: Repertoires in HIV (unlike those of controls) had narrower CDR3 length ranges. Clones that had undergone expansion before ART prevailed in the repertoire throughout all time points.

The chain carries TRBV7-6 and TRBJ2-1; D is unclear. The sequence derives from a woman between 50 and 59 years old with HIV. Sequencing used unsorted PBMCs, obtained 0.1 years before starting antiretroviral therapy. CDR3 loop: CASSPQEGPSYNEQFF. CDR3 DNA sequence: TGTGCCAGCAGCCCCCAAGAAGGGCCGAGCTACAATGAGCAGTTCTTC.